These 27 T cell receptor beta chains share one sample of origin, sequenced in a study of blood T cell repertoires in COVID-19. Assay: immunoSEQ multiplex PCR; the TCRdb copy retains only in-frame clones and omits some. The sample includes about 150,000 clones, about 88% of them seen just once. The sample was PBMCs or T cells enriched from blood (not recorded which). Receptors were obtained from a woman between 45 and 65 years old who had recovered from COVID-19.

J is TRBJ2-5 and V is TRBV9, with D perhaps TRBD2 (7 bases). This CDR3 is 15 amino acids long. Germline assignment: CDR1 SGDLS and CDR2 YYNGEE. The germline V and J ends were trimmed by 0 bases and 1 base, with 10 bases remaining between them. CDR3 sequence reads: CASSVAGGLQETQYF. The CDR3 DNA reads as TGTGCCAGCAGCGTAGCGGGGGGCCTCCAAGAGACCCAGTACTTC.

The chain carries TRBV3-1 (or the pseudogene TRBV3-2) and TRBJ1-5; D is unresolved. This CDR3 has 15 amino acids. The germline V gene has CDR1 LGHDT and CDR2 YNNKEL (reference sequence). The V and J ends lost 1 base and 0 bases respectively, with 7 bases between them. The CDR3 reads CASSQGYISNQPQHF. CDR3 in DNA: TGTGCCAGCAGCCAAGGTTACATTAGCAATCAGCCCCAGCATTTT.

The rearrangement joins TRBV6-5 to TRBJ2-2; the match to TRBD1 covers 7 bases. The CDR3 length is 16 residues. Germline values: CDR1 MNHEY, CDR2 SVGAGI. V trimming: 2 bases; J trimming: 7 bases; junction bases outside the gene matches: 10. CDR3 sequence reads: CASSYMGQKVVGELFF. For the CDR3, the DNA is TGTGCCAGCAGTTACATGGGACAGAAGGTGGTCGGGGAGCTGTTTTTT.

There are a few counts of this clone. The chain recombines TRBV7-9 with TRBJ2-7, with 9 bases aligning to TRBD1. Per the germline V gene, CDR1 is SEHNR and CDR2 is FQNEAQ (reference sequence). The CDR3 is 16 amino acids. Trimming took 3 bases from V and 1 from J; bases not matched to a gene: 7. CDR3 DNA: TGTGCCAGCAGCTTCCCGTCGGACAGGGGTTCCTACGAGCAGTACTTC. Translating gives CASSFPSDRGSYEQYF.

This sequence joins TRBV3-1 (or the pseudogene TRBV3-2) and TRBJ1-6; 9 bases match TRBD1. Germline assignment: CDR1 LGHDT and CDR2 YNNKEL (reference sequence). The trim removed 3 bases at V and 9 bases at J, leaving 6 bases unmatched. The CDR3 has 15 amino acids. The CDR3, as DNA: TGTGCCAGCAGCCAGGGGACAGGGTTTGGTTCACCCCTCCACTTT. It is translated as CASSQGTGFGSPLHF.

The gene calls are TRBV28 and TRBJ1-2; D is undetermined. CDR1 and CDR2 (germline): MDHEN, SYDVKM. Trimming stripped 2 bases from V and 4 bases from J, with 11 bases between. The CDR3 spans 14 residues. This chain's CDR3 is CASSLPLPSYGYTF. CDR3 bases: TGTGCCAGCAGTTTACCCCTCCCCAGCTATGGCTACACCTTC.

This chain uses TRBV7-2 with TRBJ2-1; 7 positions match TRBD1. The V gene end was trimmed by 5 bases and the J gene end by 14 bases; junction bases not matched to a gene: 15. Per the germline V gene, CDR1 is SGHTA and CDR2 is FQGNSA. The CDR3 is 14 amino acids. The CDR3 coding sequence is TGTGCCAGCAGCCTACAGACAGGGCCCGTGGAGGAGTTCTTC. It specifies CASSLQTGPVEEFF.

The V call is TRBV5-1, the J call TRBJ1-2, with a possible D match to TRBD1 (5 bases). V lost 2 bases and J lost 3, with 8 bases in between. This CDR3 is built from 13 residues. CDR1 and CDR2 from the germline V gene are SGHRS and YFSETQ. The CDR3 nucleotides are TGCGCCAGCAGCTTCGGGGGGGACTATGGCTACACCTTC. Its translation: CASSFGGDYGYTF.

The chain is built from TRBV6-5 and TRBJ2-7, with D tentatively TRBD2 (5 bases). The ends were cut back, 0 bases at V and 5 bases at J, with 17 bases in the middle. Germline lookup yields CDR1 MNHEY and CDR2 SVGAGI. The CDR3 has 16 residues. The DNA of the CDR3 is TGTGCCAGCAGTTACTCAGCCCTAGCTGGATCTCACGAGCAGTACTTC. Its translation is CASSYSALAGSHEQYF.

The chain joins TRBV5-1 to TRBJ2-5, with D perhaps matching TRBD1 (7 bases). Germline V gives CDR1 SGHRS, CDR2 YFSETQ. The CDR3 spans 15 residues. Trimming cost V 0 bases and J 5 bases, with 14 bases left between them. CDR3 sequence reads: CASSLGQGGGETQYF. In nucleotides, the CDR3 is TGCGCCAGCAGCTTGGGACAGGGCGGAGGGGAGACCCAGTACTTC. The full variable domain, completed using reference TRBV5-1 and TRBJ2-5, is KAGVTQTPRYLIKTRGQQVTLSCSPISGHRSVSWYQQTPGQGLQFLFEYFSETQRNKGNFPGRFSGRQFSNSRSEMNVSTLELGDSALYLCASSLGQGGGETQYFGPGTRLLVL.

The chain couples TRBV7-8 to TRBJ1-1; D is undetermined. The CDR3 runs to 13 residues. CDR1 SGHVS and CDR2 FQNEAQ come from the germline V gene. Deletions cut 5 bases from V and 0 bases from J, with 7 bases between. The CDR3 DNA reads TGTGCCAGCAGCCGTAGCTTGAACACTGAAGCTTTCTTT. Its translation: CASSRSLNTEAFF.

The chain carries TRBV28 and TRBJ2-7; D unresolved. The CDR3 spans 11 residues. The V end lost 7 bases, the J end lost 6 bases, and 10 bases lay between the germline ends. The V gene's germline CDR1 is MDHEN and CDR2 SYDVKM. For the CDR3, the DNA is TGTGCCAGCACCAGACCGGGCGAGCAGTACTTC. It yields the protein CASTRPGEQYF.

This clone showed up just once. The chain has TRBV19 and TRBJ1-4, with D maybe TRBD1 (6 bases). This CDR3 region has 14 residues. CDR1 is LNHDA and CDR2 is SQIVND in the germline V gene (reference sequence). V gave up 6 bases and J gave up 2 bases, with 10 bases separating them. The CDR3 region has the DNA TGTGCCAGTAGGCAACAGGGCACTAATGAAAAACTGTTTTTT. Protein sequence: CASRQQGTNEKLFF.

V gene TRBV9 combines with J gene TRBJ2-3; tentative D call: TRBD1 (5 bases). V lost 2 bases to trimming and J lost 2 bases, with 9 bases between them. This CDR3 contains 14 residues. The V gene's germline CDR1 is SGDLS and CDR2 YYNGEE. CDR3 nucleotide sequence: TGTGCCAGCAGCGTTCGGACAATCACAGATACGCAGTATTTT. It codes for CASSVRTITDTQYF.

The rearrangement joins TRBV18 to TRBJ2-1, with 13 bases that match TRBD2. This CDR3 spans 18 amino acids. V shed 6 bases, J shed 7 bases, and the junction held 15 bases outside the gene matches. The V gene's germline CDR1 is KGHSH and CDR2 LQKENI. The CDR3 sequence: CASSPLGWTSGSSNEQFF. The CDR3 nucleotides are TGTGCCAGCTCTCCCCTGGGGTGGACTAGCGGGAGTTCTAATGAGCAGTTCTTC. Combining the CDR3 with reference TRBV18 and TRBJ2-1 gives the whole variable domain NAGVMQNPRHLVRRRGQEARLRCSPMKGHSHVYWYRQLPEEGLKFMVYLQKENIIDESGMPKERFSAEFPKEGPSILRIQQVVRGDSAAYFCASSPLGWTSGSSNEQFFGPGTRLTVL.

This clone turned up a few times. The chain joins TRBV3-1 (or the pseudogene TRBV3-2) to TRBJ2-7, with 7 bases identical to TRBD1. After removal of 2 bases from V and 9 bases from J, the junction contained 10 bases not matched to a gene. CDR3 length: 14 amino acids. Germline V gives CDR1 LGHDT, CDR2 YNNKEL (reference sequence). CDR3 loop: CASSQRRDSSRQYF. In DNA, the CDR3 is TGTGCCAGCAGCCAACGCCGGGACAGCAGTCGGCAGTACTTC.

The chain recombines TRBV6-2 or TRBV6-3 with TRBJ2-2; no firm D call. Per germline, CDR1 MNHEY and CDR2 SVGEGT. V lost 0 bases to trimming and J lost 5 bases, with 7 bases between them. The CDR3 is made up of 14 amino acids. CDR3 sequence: CASSYSGATGELFF. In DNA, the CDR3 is TGTGCCAGCAGTTACTCCGGTGCAACCGGGGAGCTGTTTTTT.

This chain's CDR3 is CSASRLAGGGGANVLTF. In nucleotides, the CDR3 is TGCAGTGCTAGTAGACTAGCGGGGGGAGGTGGGGCCAACGTCCTGACTTTC. The V gene is TRBV20-1, the J gene TRBJ2-6, with 13 bases identical to TRBD2. This CDR3 comprises 17 residues. V lost 3 bases to trimming and J lost 3 bases; unmatched junction nucleotides: 5. Per germline, CDR1 DFQATT and CDR2 SNEGSKA (reference sequence).

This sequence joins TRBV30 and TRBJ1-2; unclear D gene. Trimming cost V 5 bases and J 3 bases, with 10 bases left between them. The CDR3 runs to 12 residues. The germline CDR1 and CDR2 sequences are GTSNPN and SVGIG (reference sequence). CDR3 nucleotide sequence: TGTGCCTGGTCCGGGGAGGACTATGGCTACACCTTC. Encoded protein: CAWSGEDYGYTF.

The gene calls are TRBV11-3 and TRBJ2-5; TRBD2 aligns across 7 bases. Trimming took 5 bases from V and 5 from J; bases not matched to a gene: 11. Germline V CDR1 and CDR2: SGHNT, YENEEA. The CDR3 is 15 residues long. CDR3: CASSPGGSSLETQYF. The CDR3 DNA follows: TGTGCCAGCAGCCCCGGGGGGTCCAGCCTGGAGACCCAGTACTTC. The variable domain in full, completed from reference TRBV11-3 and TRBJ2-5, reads EAGVVQSPRYKIIEKKQPVAFWCNPISGHNTLYWYLQNLGQGPELLIRYENEEAVDDSQLPKDRFSAERLKGVDSTLKIQPAELGDSAVYLCASSPGGSSLETQYFGPGTRLLVL.

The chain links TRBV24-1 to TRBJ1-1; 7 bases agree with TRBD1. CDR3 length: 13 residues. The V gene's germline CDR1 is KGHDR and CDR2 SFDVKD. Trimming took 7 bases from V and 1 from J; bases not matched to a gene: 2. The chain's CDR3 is CATRGTANTEAFF. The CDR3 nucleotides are TGTGCCACCAGAGGGACAGCGAACACTGAAGCTTTCTTT.

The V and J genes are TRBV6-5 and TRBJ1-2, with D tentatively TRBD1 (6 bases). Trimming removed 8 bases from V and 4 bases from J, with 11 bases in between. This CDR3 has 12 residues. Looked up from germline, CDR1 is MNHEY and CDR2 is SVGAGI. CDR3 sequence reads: CASRTGTYGYTF. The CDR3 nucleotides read TGTGCCAGCCGAACAGGGACCTATGGCTACACCTTC.

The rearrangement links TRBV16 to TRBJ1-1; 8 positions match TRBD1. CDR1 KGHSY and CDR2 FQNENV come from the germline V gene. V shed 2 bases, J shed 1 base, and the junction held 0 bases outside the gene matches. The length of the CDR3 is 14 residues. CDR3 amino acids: CASSQQGANTEAFF. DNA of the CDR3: TGTGCCAGCAGCCAACAGGGGGCGAACACTGAAGCTTTCTTT.

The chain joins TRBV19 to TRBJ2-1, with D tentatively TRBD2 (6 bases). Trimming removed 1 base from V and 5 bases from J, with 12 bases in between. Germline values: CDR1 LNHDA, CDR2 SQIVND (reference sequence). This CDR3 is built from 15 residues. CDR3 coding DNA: TGTGCCAGTAGTATAGGGGGGGTTCCCAACAATGAGCAGTTCTTC. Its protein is CASSIGGVPNNEQFF.

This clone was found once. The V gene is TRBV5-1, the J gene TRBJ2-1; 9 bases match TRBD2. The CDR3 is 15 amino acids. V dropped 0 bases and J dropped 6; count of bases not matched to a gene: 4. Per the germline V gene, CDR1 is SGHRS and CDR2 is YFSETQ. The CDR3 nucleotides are TGCGCCAGCAGCTTGGCAGCGGGAGGAAGCAATGAGCAGTTCTTC. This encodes CASSLAAGGSNEQFF.

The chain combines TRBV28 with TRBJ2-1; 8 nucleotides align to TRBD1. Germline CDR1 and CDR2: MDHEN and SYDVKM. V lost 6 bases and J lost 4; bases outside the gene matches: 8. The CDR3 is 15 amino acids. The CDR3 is CASRRTGTGYNEQFF. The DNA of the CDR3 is TGTGCCAGCAGGCGGACAGGGACTGGTTACAATGAGCAGTTCTTC.

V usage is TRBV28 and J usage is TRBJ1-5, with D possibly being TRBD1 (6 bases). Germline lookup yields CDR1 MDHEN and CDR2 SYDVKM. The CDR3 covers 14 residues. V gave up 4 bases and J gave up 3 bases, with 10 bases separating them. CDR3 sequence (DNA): TGTGCCAGCAGTTCCGACAGGATCAATCAGCCCCAGCATTTT. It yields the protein CASSSDRINQPQHF.